The TCR beta chain under discussion was sequenced for a study of blood T cell repertoires in COVID-19. Turning to the study itself: PBMCs, B-cell-depleted T cells, or T cells were the source of the cDNA or gDNA that made up the material.

Per the authors' pipeline: Cell counts per sample came from amplifying reference gene primers. Sequenced by immunoSEQ multiplex PCR; TCRdb stores in-frame clones only, minus some. That table gives V, J and clone size, and the DNA gave D and trimming. The sample lists some 50,000 clones, roughly four fifths occurring once. Between the trimmed V and J ends, which lost 7 bases and 3 bases, there was a span of 17 bases. CDR3 length: 15 residues. Germline CDR1 reads KGHDR; CDR2 reads SFDVKD. The J gene is TRBJ1-1, the V gene TRBV24-1; possibly TRBD1 for D (5 bases). Sequencing was performed on peripheral blood. This receptor was taken from a man aged 35-49 years with acute or convalescent COVID-19. Here the CDR3 reads CATRRDGGWDTEAFF. The CDR3 DNA sequence: TGTGCCACCAGGAGGGACGGGGGTTGGGACACTGAAGCTTTCTTT.